This passage covers 8 T cell receptor beta chains from one sample sequenced in a study of identical twins. TCRdb itself ran the 5' RACE reads through MiXCR, one entry per CDR3 protein. The sample yields about 720,000 distinct CDR3 sequences, less than 10% seen once. These data were likewise used in another study, on yellow fever vaccine responses in identical twins.

The sequenced material came from PBMCs. Receptors originate from a woman under 30 in good health.

This clonotype turned up a few times. The gene calls are TRBV28 and TRBJ2-7; D is ambiguous. The CDR3 is made up of 15 amino acids. Germline V CDR1 and CDR2: MDHEN, SYDVKM. V was pared by 3 bases and J by 2 bases, with 14 bases between. Here the CDR3 reads CASSLVKGPAYEQYF. CDR3 nucleotides: TGTGCCAGCAGTTTGGTAAAAGGACCCGCCTACGAGCAGTACTTC.

This clonotype was observed a handful of times. V gene TRBV7-8 combines with J gene TRBJ2-7, with D maybe TRBD2 (5 bases). The V end lost 2 bases, the J end lost 2 bases, and 10 bases lay between the germline ends. The germline CDR1 and CDR2 sequences are SGHVS and FQNEAQ. The CDR3 has 14 residues. The CDR3 coding sequence is TGTGCCAGCAGCTTACGGGGTAGGGCCTACGAGCAGTACTTC. Translated: CASSLRGRAYEQYF. Variable domain in full (rest from reference TRBV7-8 and TRBJ2-7): GAGVSQSPRYKVAKRGQDVALRCDPISGHVSLFWYQQALGQGPEFLTYFQNEAQLDKSGLPSDRFFAERPEGSVSTLKIQRTQQEDSAVYLCASSLRGRAYEQYFGPGTRLTVT.

This clonotype was counted a few times. This chain uses TRBV19 with TRBJ1-2; D is unresolved. CDR1 LNHDA and CDR2 SQIVND come from the germline V gene (reference sequence). V was cut by 7 bases and J by 5 bases, with 14 bases left in between. There are 13 residues in the CDR3. The DNA of the CDR3 is TGTGCCAGTATTGGAGAGCCTGTTTATGGCTACACCTTC. Residues: CASIGEPVYGYTF.

This clonotype was found many times. V usage is TRBV7-8 and J usage is TRBJ2-5, with D possibly TRBD2 on 5 matching bases. V lost 5 bases and J lost 5, with 18 bases in between. The length of the CDR3 is 15 residues. From germline, CDR1 is SGHVS and CDR2 FQNEAQ. The chain's CDR3 is CASSPEPRGGETQYF. CDR3 nucleotides: TGTGCCAGCAGCCCAGAACCCCGAGGCGGGGAGACCCAGTACTTC.

This clonotype has at least ten counts. The J gene is TRBJ1-1, the V gene TRBV5-4; a possible D gene is TRBD1 (6 bases). The CDR3 covers 16 residues. V shed 0 bases and J shed 5 bases, with 17 bases lying between them. CDR1 and CDR2 (germline): SGHNT, YYREEE (reference sequence). The CDR3 loop is CASSLVSPRGDTEAFF. In DNA form, the CDR3 reads TGTGCCAGCAGCTTGGTAAGCCCCAGGGGAGATACTGAAGCTTTCTTT.

At least ten counts were recorded for this clonotype. The chain combines TRBV20-1 with TRBJ2-1; tentatively, D is TRBD1 or TRBD2 (6 bases each). Trimming left V 6 bases short and J 4 bases short, with 16 bases between. The CDR3 sequence is 14 residues long. Germline V lookup: CDR1 DFQATT, CDR2 SNEGSKA (reference sequence). CDR3 loop: CSAGGGGSYNEQFF. The CDR3 DNA reads TGCAGTGCAGGGGGTGGGGGGTCATACAATGAGCAGTTCTTC.

This clonotype appeared many times. The junction shows a germline mismatch at one end, possibly a read error. The chain carries TRBV5-6 and TRBJ2-7; unclear D gene. Per the germline V gene, CDR1 is SGHDT and CDR2 is YYEEEE. The CDR3 has 13 amino acids. The CDR3 loop reads CASSTRVERKNDF. For the CDR3, the DNA is TGTGCCAGCAGCACCCGGGTCGAGAGAAAAAACGACTTC.

The chain carries TRBV30 and TRBJ2-5; 11 nucleotides align to TRBD1. The germline gives CDR1 GTSNPN, CDR2 SVGIG (reference sequence). The CDR3 is 14 residues long. The V and J ends lost 1 base and 5 bases, in that order; junction bases with no gene match: 3. The CDR3: CAWSGDRGEETQYF. CDR3 coding DNA: TGTGCCTGGAGTGGGGACAGGGGGGAGGAGACCCAGTACTTC.